This T cell receptor beta chain was identified during a study of regulatory T cells in long-lasting Graves disease. Study-level points and caveats: Persistent patients shared 2,500 to 3,000 public clonotypes among themselves. Newly diagnosed patients shared fewer, at roughly 970. Persistent Graves' patients showed reduced TCR diversity versus newly diagnosed patients.

This clonotype was observed once. As yet, its antigen is unknown. A far larger clone differs by one base, so this is likely a read error. The time point was: newly diagnosed GD, antithyroid drugs for less than 3 months. The TCR library was made from RNA extracted from PBMCs. Relying on iRepertoire HTBI primers and Arm-PCR of CDR3 regions, the team built TCR beta libraries. Using its own MiXCR run on the multiplex PCR reads, TCRdb lists one record per CDR3 protein. The table includes a few hundred thousand distinct CDR3 sequences, around 17% detected once. Germline V gene data show CDR1 as SEHNR and CDR2 as FQNEAQ (reference sequence). V was clipped by 4 bases and J by 5 bases, with 6 bases between them. This CDR3 comprises 11 residues. This sample also appeared in a second study, on T cells in Graves' hyperthyroidism and ophthalmopathy.

The receptor's source is a man aged 40-49 years with Graves disease. The rearrangement links TRBV7-9 to TRBJ2-7; a possible D gene is TRBD2 (6 bases). The input for sequencing was peripheral blood mononuclear cells (PBMCs), taken at new diagnosis, from a patient treated with antithyroid drugs. CDR3 DNA: TGTGCCAGCAGCTGGGGGGACGAGCAGTACTTC. The encoded protein is CASSWGDEQYF.